This TCR beta chain was sequenced in a study of blood T cell repertoires in COVID-19. Study-wide background: Italy, Spain and the United States were the sources of the convalescent and acute COVID-19 samples.

The V gene's germline CDR1 is SGHNT and CDR2 YYREEE (reference sequence). The V and J ends lost 5 bases and 4 bases, in that order; junction bases with no gene match: 4. This CDR3 comprises 14 residues. Using immunoSEQ multiplex PCR, the repertoire was profiled, and TCRdb retains in-frame clones only, with some absent. This sample has about 210,000 clones; about nine tenths occur once, and the top ten carry around 1.5%. The sequence derives from a young man with active or convalescent COVID-19. What was sequenced was peripheral blood. V and J are TRBV5-4 and TRBJ1-4; 8 bases align to TRBD1. CDR3 amino acids: CASSPDRDNEKLFF. Here the CDR3 DNA reads TGTGCCAGCAGTCCGGACAGGGATAATGAAAAACTGTTTTTT.